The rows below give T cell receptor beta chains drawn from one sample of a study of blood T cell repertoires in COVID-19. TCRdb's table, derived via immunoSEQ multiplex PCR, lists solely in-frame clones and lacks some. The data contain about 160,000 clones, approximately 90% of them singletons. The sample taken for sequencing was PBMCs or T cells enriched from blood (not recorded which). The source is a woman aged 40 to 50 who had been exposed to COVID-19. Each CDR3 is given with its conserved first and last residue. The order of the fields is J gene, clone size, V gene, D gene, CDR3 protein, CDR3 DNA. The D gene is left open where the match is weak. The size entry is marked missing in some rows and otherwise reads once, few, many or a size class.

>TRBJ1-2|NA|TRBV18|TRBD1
CASSPQDRVVGYYGYTF
TGTGCCAGCTCACCACAGGACAGGGTCGTGGGTTATTATGGCTACACCTTC
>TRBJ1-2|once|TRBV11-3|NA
CASSLVRGSPATF
TGTGCCAGCAGCTTAGTGAGAGGGTCCCCGGCGACCTTC
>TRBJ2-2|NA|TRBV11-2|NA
CASSLDRNTGELFF
TGTGCCAGCAGCTTAGACAGAAACACCGGGGAGCTGTTTTTT
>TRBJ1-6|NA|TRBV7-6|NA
CASSSDTNSPLHF
TGTGCCAGCAGCTCAGACACTAATTCACCCCTCCACTTT
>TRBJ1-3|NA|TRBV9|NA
CASSVVAETGAGNTIYF
TGTGCCAGCAGCGTAGTAGCTGAGACCGGGGCTGGAAACACCATATATTTT
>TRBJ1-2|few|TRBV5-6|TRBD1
CASSLGDRENYGYTF
TGTGCCAGCAGCTTGGGGGACAGGGAGAACTATGGCTACACCTTC
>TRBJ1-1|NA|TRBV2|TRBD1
CATTRQGAGTEAFF
TGTGCCACTACAAGACAGGGGGCAGGCACTGAAGCTTTCTTT
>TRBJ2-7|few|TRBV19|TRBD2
CASSIPSGGREQYF
TGTGCCAGTAGTATACCTAGCGGGGGACGCGAGCAGTACTTC
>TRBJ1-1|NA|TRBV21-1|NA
CASSRDTNTEAFF
TGTGCCAGCAGCAGGGACACCAACACTGAAGCTTTCTTT
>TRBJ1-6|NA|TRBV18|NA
CASSFGQNSPLHF
TGTGCCAGCTCATTTGGACAGAATTCACCCCTCCACTTT
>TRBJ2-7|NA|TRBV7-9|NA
CASSLARGVSSYEQYF
TGTGCCAGCAGCTTAGCGCGCGGGGTAAGCTCCTACGAGCAGTACTTC
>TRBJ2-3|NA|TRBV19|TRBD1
CASSQRRQGHQYF
TGTGCCAGTAGTCAACGTCGACAGGGCCACCAGTATTTT
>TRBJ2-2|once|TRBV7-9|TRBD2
CASSLVSGSPAGELFF
TGTGCCAGCAGCTTAGTTAGCGGGAGTCCCGCCGGGGAGCTGTTTTTT
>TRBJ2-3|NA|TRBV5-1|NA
CASSLKGGSTDTQYF
TGCGCCAGCAGCTTGAAGGGAGGAAGCACAGATACGCAGTATTTT
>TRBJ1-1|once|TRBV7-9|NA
CASSLEGARISEAFF
TGTGCCAGCAGCTTAGAAGGGGCCAGGATTTCGGAAGCTTTCTTT
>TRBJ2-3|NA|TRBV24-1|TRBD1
CATSDPAVGQGTDTQYF
TGTGCCACCAGTGACCCGGCCGTAGGACAGGGCACAGATACGCAGTATTTT
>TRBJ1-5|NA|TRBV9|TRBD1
CASSAGTGGQPQHF
TGTGCCAGCAGCGCCGGGACAGGCGGTCAGCCCCAGCATTTT
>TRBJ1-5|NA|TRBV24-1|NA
CATSEPGVGQPQHF
TGTGCCACCAGTGAACCAGGGGTGGGTCAGCCCCAGCATTTT
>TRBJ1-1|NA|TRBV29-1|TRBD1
CSVRTGATEAFF
TGCAGCGTTAGGACAGGGGCCACTGAAGCTTTCTTT
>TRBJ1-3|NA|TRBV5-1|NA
CASSLRGQGNTIYF
TGCGCCAGCAGCTTGAGGGGTCAGGGAAACACCATATATTTT
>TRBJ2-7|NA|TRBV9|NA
CASSVDAGEQYF
TGTGCCAGCAGCGTAGATGCGGGGGAGCAGTACTTC
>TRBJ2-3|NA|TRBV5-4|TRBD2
CASSSLAGGTDTQYF
TGTGCCAGCAGCAGCCTAGCGGGGGGGACAGATACGCAGTATTTT
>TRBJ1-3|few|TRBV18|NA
CASSSRGSGNTIYF
TGTGCCAGCTCTTCCCGGGGATCTGGAAACACCATATATTTT
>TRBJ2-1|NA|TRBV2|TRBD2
CASSPPRGSYNEQFF
TGTGCCAGCTCCCCTCCCCGCGGGAGCTACAATGAGCAGTTCTTC
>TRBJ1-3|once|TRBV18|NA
CASSSGRFSGNTIYF
TGTGCCAGCTCTTCCGGCAGGTTCTCTGGAAACACCATATATTTT
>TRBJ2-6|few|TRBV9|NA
CASSVSGSGANVLTF
TGTGCCAGCAGCGTATCGGGCTCTGGGGCCAACGTCCTGACTTTC
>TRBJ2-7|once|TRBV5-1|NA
CASSINTGSSYEQYF
TGCGCCAGCAGCATAAACACAGGGTCTTCCTACGAGCAGTACTTC
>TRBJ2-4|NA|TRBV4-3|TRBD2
CASSRTVGGLAQNIQYF
TGCGCCAGCAGCCGGACCGTAGGGGGACTAGCGCAAAACATTCAGTACTTC
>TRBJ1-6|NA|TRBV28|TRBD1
CASSPGQLNSPLHF
TGTGCCAGCAGTCCGGGACAGCTTAATTCACCCCTCCACTTT
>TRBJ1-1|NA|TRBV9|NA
CASSTRTGLNTEAFF
TGTGCCAGCAGCACACGTACAGGCTTGAACACTGAAGCTTTCTTT
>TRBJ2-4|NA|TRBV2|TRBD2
CASSEGAGGPAKNIQYF
TGTGCCAGCAGTGAGGGGGCGGGAGGGCCAGCCAAAAACATTCAGTACTTC
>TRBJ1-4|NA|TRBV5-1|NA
CASSDRGGGGEKLFF
TGCGCCAGCAGCGACCGGGGAGGCGGCGGTGAAAAACTGTTTTTT
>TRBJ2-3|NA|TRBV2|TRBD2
CASRRLAGGTSTDTQYF
TGTGCCAGCAGGAGACTAGCGGGAGGAACTAGCACAGATACGCAGTATTTT
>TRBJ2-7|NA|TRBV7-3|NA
CASSPGQPSYEQYF
TGTGCCAGCAGCCCAGGACAGCCGTCCTACGAGCAGTACTTC
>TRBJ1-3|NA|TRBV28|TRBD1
CASSSTGNPSGNTIYF
TGTGCCAGCAGTTCGACAGGGAATCCTAGTGGAAACACCATATATTTT
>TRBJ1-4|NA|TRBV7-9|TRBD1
CASSFPQGTSNEKLFF
TGTGCCAGCAGCTTTCCACAGGGGACTTCTAATGAAAAACTGTTTTTT
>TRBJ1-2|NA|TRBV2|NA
CASSAKGTDYGYTF
TGTGCCAGCAGTGCAAAAGGTACAGACTATGGCTACACCTTC
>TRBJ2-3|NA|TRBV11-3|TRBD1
CASSLGGTGHTDTQYF
TGTGCCAGCAGCTTAGGGGGGACAGGGCACACAGATACGCAGTATTTT
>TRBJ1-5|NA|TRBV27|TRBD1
CASRRDRDQPQHF
TGTGCCAGCAGGAGGGACAGGGATCAGCCCCAGCATTTT
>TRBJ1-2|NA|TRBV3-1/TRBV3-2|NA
CASRLQGRGYTF
TGTGCCAGCAGATTACAGGGCCGTGGCTACACCTTC
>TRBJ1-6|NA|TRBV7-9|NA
CASSLGVTVNSPLHF
TGTGCCAGCAGCTTAGGAGTTACGGTTAATTCACCCCTCCACTTT
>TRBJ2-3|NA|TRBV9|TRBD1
CASSVPTGGTEGDTQYF
TGTGCCAGCAGCGTACCTACAGGGGGCACGGAGGGAGATACGCAGTATTTT
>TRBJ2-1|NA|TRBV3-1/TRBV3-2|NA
CASSPSVREQFF
TGTGCCAGCAGCCCTAGCGTCCGGGAGCAGTTCTTC
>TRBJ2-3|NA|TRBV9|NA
CASKPTGAAQDTQYF
TGTGCCAGCAAACCAACTGGGGCCGCCCAAGATACGCAGTATTTT
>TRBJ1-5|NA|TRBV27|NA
CASSPQGSRANQPQHF
TGTGCCAGCAGCCCCCAGGGGAGCAGGGCTAATCAGCCCCAGCATTTT
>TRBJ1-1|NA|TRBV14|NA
CASSQSGVDTEAFF
TGTGCCAGCAGCCAATCAGGGGTGGACACTGAAGCTTTCTTT
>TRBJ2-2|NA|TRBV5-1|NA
CASPSRTGELFF
TGCGCCAGCCCCTCCCGGACCGGGGAGCTGTTTTTT
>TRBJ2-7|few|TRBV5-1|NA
CASSVAGIYEQYF
TGCGCCAGCAGCGTAGCAGGGATCTACGAGCAGTACTTC
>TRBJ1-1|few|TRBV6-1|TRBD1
CASSENMGQLNTEAFF
TGTGCCAGCAGTGAAAATATGGGACAGTTGAACACTGAAGCTTTCTTT
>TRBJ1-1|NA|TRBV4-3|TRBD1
CASSQVSQGGTEAFF
TGCGCCAGCAGCCAAGTCTCACAGGGGGGGACTGAAGCTTTCTTT
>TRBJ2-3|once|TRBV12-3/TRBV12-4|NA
CASSPPVTDTQYF
TGTGCCAGCAGCCCCCCTGTTACAGATACGCAGTATTTT
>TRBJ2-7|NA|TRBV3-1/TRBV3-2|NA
CASSPNSYEQYF
TGTGCCAGCAGCCCCAACTCCTACGAGCAGTACTTC
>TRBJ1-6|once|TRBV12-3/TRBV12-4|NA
CASSLQGRSPLHF
TGTGCCAGCAGTTTGCAGGGGCGTTCACCCCTCCACTTT
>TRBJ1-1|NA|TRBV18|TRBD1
CASSPRDRGTNTEAFF
TGTGCCAGCTCACCAAGGGACAGGGGGACGAACACTGAAGCTTTCTTT